Following are 5 T cell receptor beta chains from one sample sequenced in a study of T cell repertoires in ileal Crohn's disease. Regarding time point: neoterminal ileum biopsy at postoperative endoscopy, about 6 months after surgery. The table came from immunoSEQ multiplex PCR; TCRdb's copy has only in-frame clones and leaves some out. The data contain 10,000 to 15,000 clones, approximately 80% of them singletons. What was sequenced was ileal tissue. The receptors shown here come from an adult with Crohn's disease.

The V gene is TRBV5-3, the J gene TRBJ1-5; 7 nucleotides line up with TRBD1. TRBV5-3 is classed as an ORF, of uncertain function. After removal of 5 bases from V and 0 bases from J, the junction contained 11 bases not matched to a gene. The CDR3 has 17 amino acids. For the CDR3, the DNA is TGTGCCAGAAGTTTGTGTGACAGGGAAATTAGCAATCAGCCCCAGCATTTT. Residues: CARSLCDREISNQPQHF.

The rearrangement joins TRBV19 to TRBJ2-7; D is possibly TRBD2 (5 bases). The CDR3 spans 15 residues. Germline CDR1 and CDR2: LNHDA and SQIVND (reference sequence). The germline V and J ends were trimmed by 0 bases and 1 base, with 10 bases remaining between them. The CDR3 region has the DNA TGTGCCAGTAGTATAGATCGACCGGGGTCCTACGAGCAGTACTTC. As protein: CASSIDRPGSYEQYF.

The genes are TRBV5-6 and TRBJ2-5; TRBD2 matches 10 bases. Germline assignment: CDR1 SGHDT and CDR2 YYEEEE. With V trimmed by 4 bases and J by 5 bases, 8 bases remained unmatched. This CDR3 spans 15 amino acids. CDR3 coding DNA: TGTGCCAGCAGCCGGGCTAGCGGGGGTGGGGAGACCCAGTACTTC. Protein product: CASSRASGGGETQYF.

V gene TRBV4-2 combines with J gene TRBJ1-4; TRBD1 matches at 7 bases. Germline lookup yields CDR1 LGHNA and CDR2 YNFKEQ. The ends lost 0 bases at V and 5 bases at J; junction bases unmatched: 3. The CDR3 has 15 amino acids. CDR3 protein: CASSQEGQLNEKLFF. The CDR3 DNA sequence: TGTGCCAGCAGCCAAGAGGGACAGCTCAATGAAAAACTGTTTTTT.

This chain uses TRBV7-2 with TRBJ1-2; 7 bases line up with TRBD1. This CDR3 contains 15 residues. The germline V gene encodes CDR1 SGHTA and CDR2 FQGNSA. V was clipped by 1 base and J by 1 base; unmatched bases: 3. CDR3 bases: TGTGCCAGCAGCTTAGTGGGACAGCTTAACTATGGCTACACCTTC. Amino acid sequence: CASSLVGQLNYGYTF.